This T cell receptor beta chain was documented in a study of OX40 agonist ivuxolimab in advanced cancers. The study's findings and limits: Antigen targets of the expanded peripheral T cells went undetermined.

Clones were sequenced by immunoSEQ multiplex PCR, and TCRdb holds only the in-frame ones, with some missing. The sample yields tens of thousands of clones, approximately 87% seen once. This clone was seen a single time. The antigen remains undetermined. The CDR3 has 14 amino acids. V lost 5 bases, J lost 1 base, and 8 bases lay in between. Germline CDR1 reads ENHRY; CDR2 reads SYGVKD. Sequences were derived from CD4+ or CD8+ T cells sorted from blood, sampled in a trial of the OX40 agonist ivuxolimab. This sequence originates from an adult with an advanced solid tumor such as melanoma, head and neck, liver or kidney cancer. The J gene is TRBJ2-2, the V gene TRBV10-3; TRBD1 or TRBD2 may be the D gene (5 bases each). The CDR3 is CAISRDGNTGELFF. In DNA, the CDR3 is TGTGCCATCAGTCGGGACGGGAACACCGGGGAGCTGTTTTTT.